This T cell receptor beta chain was profiled in a study of a mutant IDH1 vaccine in newly diagnosed glioma. Time point defined: week 47, end of study. In the vaccine, a single dose held 300 ug of the mutant IDH1 20-mer peptide, along with topical imiquimod. Donors had new IDH1-mutant astrocytomas of WHO grade 3 or 4 (ATRX-lost). CDR3 size: 14 residues. Germline V CDR1 and CDR2: SGHVS, FQNEAQ. V shed 5 bases, J shed 6 bases, and the junction held 9 bases outside the gene matches. On this clone itself: Its antigen is currently unknown.

Assay used: immunoSEQ multiplex PCR; TCRdb lists only in-frame clones, some missing. The sample yields about 56,000 clones, 70% to 85% seen once. The receptor comes from a man aged 45-65 years with glioma. J is TRBJ1-2 and V is TRBV7-8; 7 nucleotides line up with TRBD1. The source was PBMCs, collected from a glioma patient whose treatment included an IDH1 peptide vaccine. Written as DNA, the CDR3 is TGTGCCAGCAGCCGACAGGGAATTGGGAATGGCTACACCTTC. It is translated as CASSRQGIGNGYTF. Based on the CDR3 plus reference TRBV7-8 and TRBJ1-2, the full variable domain is GAGVSQSPRYKVAKRGQDVALRCDPISGHVSLFWYQQALGQGPEFLTYFQNEAQLDKSGLPSDRFFAERPEGSVSTLKIQRTQQEDSAVYLCASSRQGIGNGYTFGSGTRLTVV.